Reported below is one T cell receptor beta chain. The entry originates in a study of blood T cell repertoires in COVID-19. The method was immunoSEQ multiplex PCR; TCRdb's version includes in-frame clones alone and lacks a portion of them. The repertoire consists of approximately 400,000 clones, with about nine tenths occurring once and the leading ten covering 0.8% to 0.9%. The sequencing sample was made of PBMCs or T cells enriched from blood (not recorded which). The sequence was collected from a woman aged 40 to 55 who had been exposed to COVID-19.

CDR3 residues: CASSQGSGGLGETQYF. CDR3 nucleotide sequence: TGTGCCAGTAGTCAGGGTAGCGGGGGCCTCGGGGAGACCCAGTACTTC. The V gene is TRBV19, the J gene TRBJ2-5, with 9 bases fitting TRBD2. From germline, CDR1 is LNHDA and CDR2 SQIVND (reference sequence). V lost 5 bases and J lost 5; bases outside the gene matches: 12. This CDR3 has 16 amino acids.